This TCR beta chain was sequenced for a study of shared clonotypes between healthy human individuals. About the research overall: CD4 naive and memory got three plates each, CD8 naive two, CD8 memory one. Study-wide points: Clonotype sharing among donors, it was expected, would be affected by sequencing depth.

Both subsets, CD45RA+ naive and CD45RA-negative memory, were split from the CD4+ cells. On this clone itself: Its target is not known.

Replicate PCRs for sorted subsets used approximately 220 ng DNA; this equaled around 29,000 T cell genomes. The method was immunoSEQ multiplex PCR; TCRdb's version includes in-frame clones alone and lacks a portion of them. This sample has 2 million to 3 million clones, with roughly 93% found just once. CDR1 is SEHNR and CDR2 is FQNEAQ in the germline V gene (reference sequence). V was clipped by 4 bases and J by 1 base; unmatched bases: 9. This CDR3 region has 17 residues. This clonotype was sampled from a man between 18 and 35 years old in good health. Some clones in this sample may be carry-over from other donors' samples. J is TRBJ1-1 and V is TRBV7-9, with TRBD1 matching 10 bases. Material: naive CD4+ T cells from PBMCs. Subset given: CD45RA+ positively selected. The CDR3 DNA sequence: TGTGCCAGCAGCTCTGGGACAGGGGCTAGGGGGAACACTGAAGCTTTCTTT. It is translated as CASSSGTGARGNTEAFF.